These T cell receptor beta chains were read from a single sample in a study of T-cell memory formation after mild COVID-19. Via MiXCR, TCRdb re-called the 5' RACE reads, giving one row per CDR3 protein. This table holds hundreds of thousands of distinct CDR3 sequences, approximately 16% found once. The sample comprised PBMCs or a T cell subset sorted from them (not recorded which). The receptor set was obtained from a man younger than 30 who had mild COVID-19 (a few samples of this study predate the infection). Cell type and time point are not known. CDR3s include the opening cysteine and the closing phenylalanine or tryptophan. A D gene is named only where the DNA matches it firmly. The size of a clone is reported for some rows only, either as once, few or many, or as a class for expanded clones.

>TRBV20-1|-|TRBJ1-5|-
CSARTSSNQPQHF
TGCAGTGCTAGGACAAGTAGCAATCAGCCCCAGCATTTT
>TRBV19|TRBD2|TRBJ2-2|-
CASYKSGGLNTGELFF
TGTGCCAGTTATAAAAGCGGGGGGCTGAACACCGGGGAGCTGTTTTTT
>TRBV6-5|TRBD2|TRBJ2-1|-
CASSYSINGAGGGSEQFF
TGTGCCAGCAGTTACTCGATAAATGGAGCGGGGGGAGGTAGTGAGCAGTTCTTC
>TRBV7-9|-|TRBJ1-3|-
CASSPHGRGFGNTIYF
TGTGCCAGCAGCCCCCACGGGCGTGGTTTCGGAAACACCATATATTTT
>TRBV7-8|TRBD1|TRBJ1-1|-
CASSSLTGGPTEAFF
TGTGCCAGCAGCTCTCTGACAGGGGGGCCCACTGAAGCTTTCTTT
>TRBV3-1|TRBD1|TRBJ2-3|-
CASSLNRGTTTDTQYF
TGTGCCAGCAGCCTGAACAGGGGAACCACCACAGATACGCAGTATTTT
>TRBV4-2|-|TRBJ1-5|few
CASSQEVDRSKNNQPQHF
TGTGCCAGCAGCCAAGAAGTCGACAGGAGCAAAAATAATCAGCCCCAGCATTTT
>TRBV5-4|-|TRBJ2-5|-
CASSLGAVLPETQYF
TGTGCCAGCAGCTTGGGGGCCGTACTCCCGGAGACCCAGTACTTC
>TRBV5-4|-|TRBJ1-4|-
CASSLAAGKAANEKLFF
TGTGCCAGCAGCTTGGCCGCGGGGAAGGCGGCTAATGAAAAACTGTTTTTT
>TRBV27|TRBD2|TRBJ2-5|few
CASSFSPSGRETQYF
TGTGCCAGCAGTTTTTCCCCTAGCGGGCGAGAGACCCAGTACTTC
>TRBV7-3|-|TRBJ2-7|-
CASSLEGGAPYEQYF
TGTGCCAGCAGCTTAGAGGGCGGGGCGCCCTACGAGCAGTACTTC
>TRBV20-1|-|TRBJ1-1|-
CSARLGFSFRGEAFF
TGCAGTGCTCGTCTAGGGTTCTCGTTTCGCGGGGAAGCTTTCTTT
>TRBV6-6|-|TRBJ1-2|-
CASRSAANYGYTF
TGTGCCAGCAGGAGTGCAGCAAACTATGGCTACACCTTC
>TRBV7-2|-|TRBJ2-7|few
CASSLNPGDYEQYF
TGTGCCAGCAGCTTAAACCCAGGAGACTACGAGCAGTACTTC
>TRBV20-1|TRBD2|TRBJ2-3|few
CSARYLVERGGPGTDTQYF
TGCAGTGCTAGATATTTGGTGGAGCGGGGGGGCCCAGGGACAGATACGCAGTATTTT
>TRBV7-9|-|TRBJ1-1|many
CASSLGQGMNTEAFF
TGTGCCAGCAGCTTAGGTCAGGGTATGAACACTGAAGCTTTCTTT
>TRBV5-1|-|TRBJ2-6|-
CASRIRTSNVLTF
TGCGCCAGCAGGATCCGGACCAGCAACGTCCTGACTTTC
>TRBV6-5|TRBD2|TRBJ2-5|-
CASSLAGGIQETQYF
TGTGCCAGCAGTCTAGCGGGGGGAATTCAAGAGACCCAGTACTTC
>TRBV20-1|TRBD1|TRBJ2-5|-
CSARGGGTGKETQYF
TGCAGTGCTAGGGGCGGAGGGACAGGGAAGGAGACCCAGTACTTC
>TRBV3-1|-|TRBJ2-3|-
CASSQAVEDTQYF
TGTGCCAGCAGCCAGGCGGTCGAAGATACGCAGTATTTT
>TRBV7-9|TRBD1|TRBJ1-4|-
CASSLHGQGAEKLFF
TGTGCCAGCAGCTTGCATGGACAGGGGGCTGAAAAACTGTTTTTT
>TRBV7-8|TRBD2|TRBJ2-2|-
CASRVAGATGELFF
TGTGCCAGCAGAGTAGCGGGGGCCACCGGGGAGCTGTTTTTT
>TRBV5-1|-|TRBJ1-1|few
CASSLYSANTEAFF
TGCGCCAGCAGCTTGTACTCGGCGAACACTGAAGCTTTCTTT
>TRBV7-9|TRBD1|TRBJ2-2|few
CASSLARTGVWAGELFF
TGTGCCAGCAGCTTAGCGCGGACAGGGGTATGGGCCGGGGAGCTGTTTTTT
>TRBV7-2|-|TRBJ2-3|-
CASSLYALSTDTQYF
TGTGCCAGCAGCTTATATGCCCTGAGCACAGATACGCAGTATTTT
>TRBV12-3/TRBV12-4|-|TRBJ2-2|many
CASSLAAGTGELFF
TGTGCCAGCAGTTTAGCAGCCGGCACCGGGGAGCTGTTTTTT
>TRBV5-6|-|TRBJ1-2|-
CASRNTGGYGYTF
TGTGCCAGCAGGAACACAGGAGGCTATGGCTACACCTTC
>TRBV28|-|TRBJ2-3|few
CASTQGGFTDTQYF
TGTGCCAGCACACAGGGAGGCTTCACAGATACGCAGTATTTT
>TRBV4-1|-|TRBJ1-2|many
CASSHPREGHAYTF
TGCGCCAGCAGCCATCCCCGGGAGGGCCATGCCTACACCTTC
>TRBV7-2|TRBD2|TRBJ2-3|few
CASSFLPRGRFGTDTQYF
TGTGCCAGCAGCTTCTTGCCGCGGGGGAGGTTTGGTACAGATACGCAGTATTTT
>TRBV7-2|-|TRBJ2-1|few
CASSEGNYNEQFF
TGTGCCAGCAGCGAGGGGAACTACAATGAGCAGTTCTTC
>TRBV5-4|TRBD2|TRBJ2-3|-
CASSLAVTSGVTDTQYF
TGTGCCAGCAGCTTGGCCGTGACTAGCGGGGTCACAGATACGCAGTATTTT
>TRBV11-3|-|TRBJ2-3|few
CASSLGGLFTDTQYF
TGTGCCAGCAGCTTGGGGGGACTTTTCACAGATACGCAGTATTTT
>TRBV5-1|TRBD1|TRBJ2-5|-
CASISGSGGAETQYF
TGCGCCAGCATCTCAGGTTCAGGGGGCGCGGAGACCCAGTACTTC
>TRBV6-5|TRBD2|TRBJ2-5|-
CASSTNAGLAAQETQYF
TGTGCCAGCAGTACCAACGCGGGACTAGCGGCCCAAGAGACCCAGTACTTC
>TRBV28|TRBD2|TRBJ2-5|-
CASSPGGGAQETQYF
TGTGCCAGCAGTCCGGGCGGGGGAGCCCAAGAGACCCAGTACTTC
>TRBV3-1|-|TRBJ2-1|few
CASSHGGGLNEQFF
TGTGCCAGCAGCCACGGTGGGGGGCTCAATGAGCAGTTCTTC
>TRBV6-5|-|TRBJ2-2|many
CASSRRRVATGELFF
TGTGCCAGCAGTCGTAGGAGGGTGGCCACCGGGGAGCTGTTTTTT
>TRBV20-1|TRBD1|TRBJ2-3|-
CSAQIAGTGDWADTQYF
TGCAGTGCTCAAATTGCCGGGACAGGGGACTGGGCAGATACGCAGTATTTT
>TRBV7-9|-|TRBJ2-7|-
CASSIGQWDYEQYF
TGTGCCAGCAGCATTGGACAGTGGGACTACGAGCAGTACTTC
>TRBV5-1|-|TRBJ2-1|many
CASSLFPRGNYNEQFF
TGCGCCAGCAGCTTGTTCCCCCGGGGGAACTACAATGAGCAGTTCTTC
>TRBV12-3/TRBV12-4|TRBD2|TRBJ2-1|-
CASSLSQAGGQSEQFF
TGTGCCAGCAGTTTGAGTCAAGCGGGGGGGCAGAGTGAGCAGTTCTTC
>TRBV18|TRBD2|TRBJ2-5|few
CASSLRTSGEGETQYF
TGTGCCAGCTCACTTCGGACTAGCGGGGAGGGAGAGACCCAGTACTTC